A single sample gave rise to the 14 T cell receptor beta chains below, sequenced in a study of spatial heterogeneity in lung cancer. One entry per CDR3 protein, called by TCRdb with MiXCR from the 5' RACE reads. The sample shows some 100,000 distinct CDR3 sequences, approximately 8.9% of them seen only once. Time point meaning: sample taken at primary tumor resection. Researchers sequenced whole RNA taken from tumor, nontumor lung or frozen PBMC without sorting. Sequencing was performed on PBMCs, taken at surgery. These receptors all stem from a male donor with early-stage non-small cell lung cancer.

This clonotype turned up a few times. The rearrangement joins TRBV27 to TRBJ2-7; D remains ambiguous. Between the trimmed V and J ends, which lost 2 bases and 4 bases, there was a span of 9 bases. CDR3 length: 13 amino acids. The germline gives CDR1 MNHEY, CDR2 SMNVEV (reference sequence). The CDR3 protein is CASSLKPPYEQYF. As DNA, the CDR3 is TGTGCCAGCAGTTTAAAACCCCCTTACGAGCAGTACTTC.

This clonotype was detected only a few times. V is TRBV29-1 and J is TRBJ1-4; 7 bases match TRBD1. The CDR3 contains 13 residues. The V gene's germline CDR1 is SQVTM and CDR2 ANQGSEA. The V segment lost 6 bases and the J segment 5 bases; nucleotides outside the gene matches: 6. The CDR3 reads CSVAGGRNEKLFF. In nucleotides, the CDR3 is TGCAGCGTCGCAGGGGGTCGGAATGAAAAACTGTTTTTT.

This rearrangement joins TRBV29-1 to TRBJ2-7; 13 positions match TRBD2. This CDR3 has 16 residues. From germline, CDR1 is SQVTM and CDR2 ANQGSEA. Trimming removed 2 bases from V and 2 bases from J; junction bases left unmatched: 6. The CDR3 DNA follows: TGCAGCGTTGAACCACTAGCGGGGGGGACAACCTACGAGCAGTACTTC. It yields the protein CSVEPLAGGTTYEQYF.

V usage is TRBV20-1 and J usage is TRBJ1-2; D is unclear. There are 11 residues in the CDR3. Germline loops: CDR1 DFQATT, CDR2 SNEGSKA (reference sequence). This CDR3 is CSLSEAYGYTF. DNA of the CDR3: TGCAGCCTGTCGGAAGCTTATGGCTACACCTTC.

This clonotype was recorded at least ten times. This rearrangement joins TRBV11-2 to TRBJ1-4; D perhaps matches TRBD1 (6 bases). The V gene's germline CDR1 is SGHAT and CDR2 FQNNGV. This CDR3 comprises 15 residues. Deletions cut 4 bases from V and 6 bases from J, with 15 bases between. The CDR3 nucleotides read TGTGCCAGCAGCTATACAGGGCATGGGGATGAAAAACTGTTTTTT. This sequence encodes CASSYTGHGDEKLFF.

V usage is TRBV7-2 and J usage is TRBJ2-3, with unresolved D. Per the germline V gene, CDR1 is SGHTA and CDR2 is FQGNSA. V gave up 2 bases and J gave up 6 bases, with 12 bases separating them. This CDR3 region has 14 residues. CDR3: CASSLNSLSDTQYF. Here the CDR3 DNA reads TGTGCCAGCAGCTTAAACAGTCTATCGGATACGCAGTATTTT.

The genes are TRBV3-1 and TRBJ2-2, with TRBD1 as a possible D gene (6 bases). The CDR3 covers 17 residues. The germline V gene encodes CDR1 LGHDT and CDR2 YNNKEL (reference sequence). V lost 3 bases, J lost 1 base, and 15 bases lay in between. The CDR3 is CASSQEYYRVNTGELFF. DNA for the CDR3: TGTGCCAGCAGCCAGGAATACTACAGGGTGAACACCGGGGAGCTGTTTTTT.

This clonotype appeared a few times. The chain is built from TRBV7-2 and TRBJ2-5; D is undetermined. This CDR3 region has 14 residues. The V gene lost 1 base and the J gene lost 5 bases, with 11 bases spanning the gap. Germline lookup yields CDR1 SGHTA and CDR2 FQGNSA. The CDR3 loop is CASSLDVGAETQYF. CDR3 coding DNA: TGTGCCAGCAGCTTAGATGTAGGAGCCGAGACCCAGTACTTC.

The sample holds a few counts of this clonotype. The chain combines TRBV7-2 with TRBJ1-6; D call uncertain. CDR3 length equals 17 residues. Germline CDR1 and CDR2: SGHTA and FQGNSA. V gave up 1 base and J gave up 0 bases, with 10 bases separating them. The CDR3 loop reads CASSLVPLSSYNSPLHF. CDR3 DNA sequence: TGTGCCAGCAGCTTAGTGCCCCTCAGCTCCTATAATTCACCCCTCCACTTT.

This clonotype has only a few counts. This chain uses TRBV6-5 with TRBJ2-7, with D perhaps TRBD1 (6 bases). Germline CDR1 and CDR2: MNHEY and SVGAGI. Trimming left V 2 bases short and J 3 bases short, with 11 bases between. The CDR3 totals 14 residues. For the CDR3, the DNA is TGTGCCAGCAGTTACGCTGGACAGATCTACGAGCAGTACTTC. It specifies CASSYAGQIYEQYF.

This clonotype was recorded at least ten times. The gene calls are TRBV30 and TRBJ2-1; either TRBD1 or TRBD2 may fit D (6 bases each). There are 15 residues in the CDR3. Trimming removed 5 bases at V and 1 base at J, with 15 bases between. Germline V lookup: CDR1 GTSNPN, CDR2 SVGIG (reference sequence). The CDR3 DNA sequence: TGTGCCTGGTTGGGGGGACACAGGTCCTACAATGAGCAGTTCTTC. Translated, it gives CAWLGGHRSYNEQFF.

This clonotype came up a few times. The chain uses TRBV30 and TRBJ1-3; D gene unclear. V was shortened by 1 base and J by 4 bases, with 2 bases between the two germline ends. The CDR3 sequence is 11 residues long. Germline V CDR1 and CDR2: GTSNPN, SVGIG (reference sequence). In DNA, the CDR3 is TGTGCCTGGAGTGCGGGAAACACCATATATTTT. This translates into CAWSAGNTIYF.

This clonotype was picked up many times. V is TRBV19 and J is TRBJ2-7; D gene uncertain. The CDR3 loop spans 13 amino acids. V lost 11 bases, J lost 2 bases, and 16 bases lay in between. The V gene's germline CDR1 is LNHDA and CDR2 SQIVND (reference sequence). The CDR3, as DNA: TGTGCCGGCCCATGGGATCCTCCCTACGAGCAGTACTTC. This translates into CAGPWDPPYEQYF.

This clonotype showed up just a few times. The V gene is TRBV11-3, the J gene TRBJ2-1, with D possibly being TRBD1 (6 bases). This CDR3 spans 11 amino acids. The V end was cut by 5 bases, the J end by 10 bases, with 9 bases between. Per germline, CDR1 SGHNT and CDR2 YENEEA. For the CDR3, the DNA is TGTGCCAGCAGCGCCGACAGGGAGCAGTTCTTC. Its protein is CASSADREQFF.